One and the same sample provided the 27 T cell receptor beta chains below, sequenced in a study of beta chain features in type 1 diabetes. As every portion of the isolated RNA was reverse transcribed, the sequencing read expressed TCRB transcripts. Sequencing used immunoSEQ multiplex PCR; TCRdb keeps in-frame clones, though not all of them. Here the sample spans 200,000 to 250,000 clones, about a tenth being singletons. The sequencing input was central memory CD4+ T cells from blood. These receptors came from a man aged 18 to 29 in good health.

The sample holds a few counts of this clone. The chain links TRBV19 to TRBJ2-4, with D possibly matching TRBD1 (5 bases). The V end lost 6 bases, the J end lost 8 bases, and 8 bases lay between the germline ends. Germline values: CDR1 LNHDA, CDR2 SQIVND (reference sequence). The CDR3 sequence is 11 residues long. This CDR3 is CASSSGYIQYF. DNA for the CDR3: TGTGCCAGTAGCTCAGGGTACATTCAGTACTTC.

The CDR3 loop reads CASRTLQSGELFF. Here the CDR3 DNA reads TGTGCCAGCAGGACGCTACAGAGCGGGGAGCTGTTTTTT. The genes are TRBV6-1 and TRBJ2-2, with unresolved D. Germline assignment: CDR1 MNHNS and CDR2 SASEGT. V was trimmed by 6 bases and J by 7 bases, leaving 12 bases between them. The CDR3 is 13 residues long.

This clone was seen a handful of times. CDR3 nucleotides: TGTGCCAGCGTTAAACGACAGGGTGGCAACACCGGGGAGCTGTTTTTT. Translation: CASVKRQGGNTGELFF. This chain links TRBV6-6 with TRBJ2-2; 7 bases are shared with TRBD1. CDR3 length: 16 amino acids. Germline V gene lookup returns CDR1 MNHNY and CDR2 SVGAGI (reference sequence). Unmatched junction bases numbered 11, after V lost 8 bases and J lost 2 bases.

This clone was recorded at least ten times. This chain joins TRBV2 and TRBJ2-5, with 7 positions matching TRBD2. Looked up from germline, CDR1 is SNHLY and CDR2 is FYNNEI. V lost 8 bases, J lost 2 bases, and 8 bases stayed unmatched. The CDR3 totals 14 residues. The DNA for the CDR3 is TGTGCCAGCGGGAGGACTAGGGGACAAGAGACCCAGTACTTC. Its protein is CASGRTRGQETQYF.

This clone was observed a handful of times. The chain has TRBV29-1 and TRBJ2-5; 8 nucleotides align to TRBD1. Germline CDR1 SQVTM, CDR2 ANQGSEA. CDR3 length: 14 amino acids. Unmatched junction bases numbered 9, after V lost 4 bases and J lost 5 bases. In nucleotides, the CDR3 is TGCAGCGTTGTGGAGCAGGGGGCGCGGGAGACCCAGTACTTC. It codes for CSVVEQGARETQYF.

The V and J genes are TRBV11-1 and TRBJ1-1; unclear D gene. Per germline, CDR1 SGHAT and CDR2 FQDESV (reference sequence). This CDR3 is 14 amino acids long. V was trimmed by 5 bases and J by 4 bases, leaving 14 bases between them. The CDR3 here is CASSRGSWGTEAFF. The CDR3 coding sequence is TGTGCCAGCAGCCGGGGTAGTTGGGGCACTGAAGCTTTCTTT.

Concerning this clone itself: Sequence at one end of the junction differs from germline and may be a read error. CDR3 DNA sequence: TGCGCCAGCAGCCAAGCCTTAGGGGGGTACATTCAGTACTTC. This encodes CASSQALGGYIQYF. The V call is TRBV5-4, the J call TRBJ2-4; perhaps D is TRBD1 or TRBD2 (6 bases each). CDR1 and CDR2 (germline): SGHNT, YYREEE (reference sequence). The CDR3 runs to 14 residues.

In this sample, this clone turned up many times. V is TRBV14 and J is TRBJ2-1; D is possibly TRBD1 (6 bases). CDR1 is SGHDN, CDR2 FVKESK, per germline. V dropped 4 bases and J dropped 4 bases, with 14 bases sitting between them. The CDR3 has 15 amino acids. For the CDR3, the DNA is TGTGCCAGCAGCCCAGGACAGTTAAAATACAATGAGCAGTTCTTC. Residues: CASSPGQLKYNEQFF.

This rearrangement joins TRBV6-5 to TRBJ2-3, with D perhaps matching TRBD2 (6 bases). The CDR3 totals 13 residues. Germline V lookup: CDR1 MNHEY, CDR2 SVGAGI. The V and J ends lost 6 bases and 6 bases respectively, with 13 bases between them. For the CDR3, the DNA is TGTGCCAGCAGCCTAGCGTTAGCGGATACGCAGTATTTT. Translating it yields CASSLALADTQYF.

With respect to this clone: A much larger clonotype is one base distant, so this may be a read error. The gene calls are TRBV14 and TRBJ2-4, with D perhaps given as TRBD1 or TRBD2 (6 bases each). V was clipped by 1 base and J by 6 bases, with 10 bases between them. The CDR3 runs 14 residues. Germline lookup yields CDR1 SGHDN and CDR2 FVKESK. The CDR3: CASSQAGGANIQYF. For the CDR3, the DNA is TGTGCCAGCAGCCAAGCCGGGGGCGCAAACATTCAGTACTTC.

This chain connects TRBV28 to TRBJ2-2; 9 positions agree with TRBD2. Losses at the gene ends were 1 base for V and 4 bases for J; bases not matched to a gene: 4. The CDR3 extends over 16 amino acids. CDR1 and CDR2 (germline): MDHEN, SYDVKM. Here the CDR3 DNA reads TGTGCCAGCAGTTTATCGGGACTAGCTGGCACCGGGGAGCTGTTTTTT. This sequence encodes CASSLSGLAGTGELFF.

This clone was detected ten times or more. V is TRBV7-9 and J is TRBJ2-5, with 10 positions matching TRBD2. Per the germline V gene, CDR1 is SEHNR and CDR2 is FQNEAQ (reference sequence). V shed 0 bases, J shed 3 bases, and the junction held 7 bases outside the gene matches. The CDR3 has 17 amino acids. The CDR3 DNA reads as TGTGCCAGCAGCTTAGCTGCAGGACTAGCGGCCGAAGAGACCCAGTACTTC. Residues: CASSLAAGLAAEETQYF.

This clone appeared many times. The rearrangement uses TRBV7-2 and TRBJ2-7; 9 bases map to TRBD2. Germline CDR1 SGHTA, CDR2 FQGNSA. This CDR3 is 14 amino acids long. The V gene end was trimmed by 3 bases and the J gene end by 2 bases; junction bases not matched to a gene: 2. CDR3 DNA: TGTGCCAGCAGCTTGCTAGCGGGGACCTACGAGCAGTACTTC. Translation: CASSLLAGTYEQYF.

The table lists this clone with a few counts. The chain employs TRBV7-2 and TRBJ2-1, with 8 bases fitting TRBD2. Germline CDR1 is SGHTA and CDR2 is FQGNSA. This CDR3 region has 14 residues. V gave up 5 bases and J gave up 13 bases; unmatched junction bases: 13. The CDR3 DNA follows: TGTGCCAGCAGCCCCGATAGAGCGGGAGTACTCCAGTTCTTC. Its translation: CASSPDRAGVLQFF.

The chain couples TRBV4-1 to TRBJ2-7, with 7 bases fitting TRBD2. V shed 1 base and J 5 bases; nucleotides not matched to a gene: 11. The CDR3 loop spans 16 amino acids. In germline, CDR1 is MGHRA, CDR2 YSYEKL. CDR3 in DNA: TGCGCCAGCAGCCAAGGAGGTTTGGGGAGGGAGCACGAGCAGTACTTC. Encoded protein: CASSQGGLGREHEQYF.

The sample holds a few counts of this clone. The CDR3 sequence is CASRLTGGSGANVLTF. The CDR3 bases are TGTGCCAGCAGACTTACCGGAGGTTCTGGGGCCAACGTCCTGACTTTC. The rearrangement joins TRBV7-3 to TRBJ2-6; D possibly corresponds to TRBD2 (5 bases). This CDR3 has 16 amino acids. Trimming shortened V by 6 bases and J by 1 base, and 13 bases separated the two germline ends. Germline CDR1 reads SGHTA; CDR2 reads FQGTGA.

This clone has at least ten counts. The chain has TRBV30 and TRBJ1-2; D remains unclear. The CDR3 length is 11 residues. V lost 1 base and J lost 4, with 4 bases in between. Germline loops: CDR1 GTSNPN, CDR2 SVGIG (reference sequence). CDR3 DNA sequence: TGTGCCTGGAGTGGGGGCTATGGCTACACCTTC. It translates to CAWSGGYGYTF.

This clone was observed a handful of times. The chain recombines TRBV4-3 with TRBJ1-2; the D is unclear. Germline V lookup: CDR1 LGHNA, CDR2 YSLEER. This CDR3 has 15 residues. V dropped 1 base and J dropped 2 bases, with 11 bases sitting between them. The CDR3 is CASSQGFFLNYGYTF. In DNA form, the CDR3 reads TGCGCCAGCAGCCAAGGATTTTTCCTGAACTATGGCTACACCTTC.

This clone was counted between two and nine times. J is TRBJ2-7 and V is TRBV25-1; 8 positions match TRBD2. V lost 5 bases to trimming and J lost 6 bases; unmatched junction nucleotides: 15. CDR3 size: 16 residues. The germline V gene encodes CDR1 MGHDK and CDR2 SYGVNS. The chain's CDR3 is CASSPPRVAGIREQYF. CDR3 DNA: TGTGCCAGCAGTCCACCCCGGGTAGCGGGAATCCGCGAGCAGTACTTC.

This clone showed up just a few times. Other nucleotide sequences from this sample produce the same CDR3. V and J are TRBV15 and TRBJ2-1, with D unresolved. Germline V gene sequence: CDR1 LNHNV, CDR2 YYDKDF (reference sequence). The CDR3 sequence is 16 residues long. V dropped 1 base and J dropped 0 bases, with 10 bases sitting between them. The CDR3 region has the DNA TGTGCCACCAGCAGAGTCGGTGCGAGCTCCTACAATGAGCAGTTCTTC. Amino acid sequence: CATSRVGASSYNEQFF. Together with reference TRBV15 and TRBJ2-1, the CDR3 gives the full variable domain: DAMVIQNPRYQVTQFGKPVTLSCSQTLNHNVMYWYQQKSSQAPKLLFHYYDKDFNNEADTPDNFQSRRPNTSFCFLDIRSPGLGDTAMYLCATSRVGASSYNEQFFGPGTRLTVL.

This chain links TRBV29-1 with TRBJ2-2; TRBD2 agrees at 8 bases. V lost 7 bases to trimming and J lost 1 base; unmatched junction nucleotides: 8. In germline, CDR1 is SQVTM, CDR2 ANQGSEA. The CDR3 consists of 15 residues. The CDR3 DNA sequence: TGCAGCGGGGCGGGGGGAGCGGGGAACACCGGGGAGCTGTTTTTT. This encodes CSGAGGAGNTGELFF.

The chain joins TRBV29-1 to TRBJ1-2; 7 bases match TRBD1. CDR1 and CDR2 (germline): SQVTM, ANQGSEA. V gave up 5 bases and J gave up 7 bases; unmatched junction bases: 13. The CDR3 has 14 amino acids. CDR3 DNA: TGCAGCGTTTCCGGGCCAGGGGGTAATCTTGGCTACACCTTC. Protein sequence: CSVSGPGGNLGYTF. Based on the CDR3 plus reference TRBV29-1 and TRBJ1-2, the full variable domain is SAVISQKPSRDICQRGTSLTIQCQVDSQVTMMFWYRQQPGQSLTLIATANQGSEATYESGFVIDKFPISRPNLTFSTLTVSNMSPEDSSIYLCSVSGPGGNLGYTFGSGTRLTVV.

This clone was detected many times. This rearrangement joins TRBV9 to TRBJ1-1; D is ambiguous. Trimming pared 3 bases from V and 5 bases from J, leaving 5 bases between. The CDR3 loop spans 11 amino acids. Per germline, CDR1 SGDLS and CDR2 YYNGEE. The CDR3: CASSAETEAFF. CDR3 coding DNA: TGTGCCAGCAGCGCTGAGACTGAAGCTTTCTTT. Full variable domain (outside the CDR3, taken from reference TRBV9 and TRBJ1-1): DSGVTQTPKHLITATGQRVTLRCSPRSGDLSVYWYQQSLDQGLQFLIQYYNGEERAKGNILERFSAQQFPDLHSELNLSSLELGDSALYFCASSAETEAFFGQGTRLTVV.

V is TRBV7-2 and J is TRBJ2-7; no clear D. V lost 5 bases and J 2 bases, leaving 10 bases between the germline ends. The CDR3 is 13 residues long. Germline lookup yields CDR1 SGHTA and CDR2 FQGNSA. CDR3 sequence: CASSHPGPYEQYF. DNA of the CDR3: TGTGCCAGCAGCCACCCGGGTCCCTACGAGCAGTACTTC.

This clone was counted between two and nine times. The rearrangement joins TRBV10-3 to TRBJ2-1, with D hard to call. The CDR3 has 11 amino acids. Germline lookup yields CDR1 ENHRY and CDR2 SYGVKD. Trimming shortened V by 6 bases and J by 3 bases, and 3 bases separated the two germline ends. The CDR3, as DNA: TGTGCCATCAGCTACTACAATGAGCAGTTCTTC. The encoded protein is CAISYYNEQFF.

This clone was detected ten times or more. In DNA form, the CDR3 reads TGTGCCTGGAACCGCGGGAGAGTCGGCACCGGGGAGCTGTTTTTT. Residues: CAWNRGRVGTGELFF. V usage is TRBV30 and J usage is TRBJ2-2; 7 bases are a match to TRBD2. CDR1 and CDR2 (germline): GTSNPN, SVGIG (reference sequence). CDR3 length: 15 amino acids. After removal of 4 bases from V and 4 bases from J, the junction contained 9 bases not matched to a gene.

The chain uses TRBV2 and TRBJ2-7; D call uncertain. V lost 4 bases and J 3 bases, leaving 1 base between the germline ends. Germline V gives CDR1 SNHLY, CDR2 FYNNEI. The CDR3 consists of 10 residues. CDR3 residues: CASSGYEQYF. The CDR3 region has the DNA TGTGCCAGCAGTGGCTACGAGCAGTACTTC.